This T cell receptor beta chain derives from a study of tissue T cells after allogeneic stem cell transplantation. Trimming shortened V by 4 bases and J by 4 bases, and 13 bases separated the two germline ends. The CDR3 loop spans 14 amino acids. The germline V gene has CDR1 WNHNN and CDR2 SYGVQD (reference sequence). TCRdb's copy holds only in-frame clones and misses some; the assay was immunoSEQ multiplex PCR. The data hold roughly 3,700 clones, with about 59% observed a single time. Sequencing used tissue from the ileum, obtained at autopsy. The receptor comes from a male donor aged 60 or older with lung cancer. The chain uses TRBV10-1 and TRBJ1-1, with D unresolved. CDR3 in DNA: TGCGCCAGCAGTGGGCCCCGTCGTGGCACTGAAGCTTTCTTT. Amino acid sequence: CASSGPRRGTEAFF.